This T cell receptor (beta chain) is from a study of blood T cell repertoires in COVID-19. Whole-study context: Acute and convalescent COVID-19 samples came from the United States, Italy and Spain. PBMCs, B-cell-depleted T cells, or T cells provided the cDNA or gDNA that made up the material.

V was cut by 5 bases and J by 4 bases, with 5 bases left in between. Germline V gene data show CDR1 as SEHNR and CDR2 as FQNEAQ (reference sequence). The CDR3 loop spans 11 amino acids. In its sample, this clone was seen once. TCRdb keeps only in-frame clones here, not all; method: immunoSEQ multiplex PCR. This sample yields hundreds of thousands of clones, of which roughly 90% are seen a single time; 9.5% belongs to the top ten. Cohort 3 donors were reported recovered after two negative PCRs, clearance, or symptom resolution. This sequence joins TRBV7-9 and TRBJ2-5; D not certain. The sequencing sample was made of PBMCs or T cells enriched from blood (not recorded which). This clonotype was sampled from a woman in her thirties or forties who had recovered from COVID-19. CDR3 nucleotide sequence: TGTGCCAGCAGCCCCGGAGAGACCCAGTACTTC. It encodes CASSPGETQYF.